These 5 T cell receptor beta chains originate from one sample sequenced in a study of blood T cell repertoires in COVID-19. Clones were read by immunoSEQ multiplex PCR, and TCRdb kept only the in-frame ones, dropping some. This table holds 90,000 to 150,000 clones, over 75% found once. The sample comprised peripheral blood. The source is an elderly man with acute or convalescent COVID-19.

This rearrangement joins TRBV6-6 to TRBJ2-3; 7 nucleotides match TRBD2. V gave up 5 bases and J gave up 0 bases; unmatched junction bases: 11. Germline CDR1 and CDR2: MNHNY and SVGAGI (reference sequence). CDR3 length: 17 residues. CDR3 nucleotides: TGTGCCAGCAGTCCGACTCCGGGAGGATCTAGCACAGATACGCAGTATTTT. Translated, it gives CASSPTPGGSSTDTQYF.

V gene TRBV7-3 combines with J gene TRBJ2-3, with D tentatively TRBD2 (7 bases). Germline CDR1 reads SGHTA; CDR2 reads FQGTGA. Trimming took off 5 bases at V and 0 bases at J, with 12 bases between the two ends. CDR3 length: 15 amino acids. Here the CDR3 reads CASSPGGTSTDTQYF. The CDR3 DNA sequence: TGTGCCAGCAGCCCCGGGGGGACAAGCACAGATACGCAGTATTTT.

The chain has TRBV18 and TRBJ2-5; TRBD2 matches at 7 bases. The CDR3 is 15 residues long. CDR1 KGHSH and CDR2 LQKENI come from the germline V gene. The V segment lost 2 bases and the J segment 2 bases; nucleotides outside the gene matches: 5. The CDR3 reads CASSPGGGGQETQYF. The CDR3 DNA reads as TGTGCCAGCTCACCAGGCGGCGGGGGTCAAGAGACCCAGTACTTC.

DNA of the CDR3: TGTGCCAGCAGCGTAGCTGGTCAGGGGGCAAACTATGGCTACACCTTC. The encoded protein is CASSVAGQGANYGYTF. This sequence joins TRBV9 and TRBJ1-2; 8 nucleotides line up with TRBD1. V trimming: 0 bases; J trimming: 2 bases; junction bases outside the gene matches: 6. Germline V gene data show CDR1 as SGDLS and CDR2 as YYNGEE. The CDR3 contains 16 residues. The whole variable domain, remainder taken from reference TRBV9 and TRBJ1-2, is DSGVTQTPKHLITATGQRVTLRCSPRSGDLSVYWYQQSLDQGLQFLIQYYNGEERAKGNILERFSAQQFPDLHSELNLSSLELGDSALYFCASSVAGQGANYGYTFGSGTRLTVV.

This clone was seen a few times. This chain connects TRBV13 to TRBJ2-1; 9 bases are a match to TRBD2. Germline V gene data show CDR1 as PRHDT and CDR2 as FYEKMQ (reference sequence). The length of the CDR3 is 14 residues. J lost 9 bases, V lost 4 bases, and 7 bases had no gene match. The CDR3 bases are TGTGCCAGCAGCTATCGAGCGGGGGGTCTTGAGCAGTTCTTC. Translation gives CASSYRAGGLEQFF.